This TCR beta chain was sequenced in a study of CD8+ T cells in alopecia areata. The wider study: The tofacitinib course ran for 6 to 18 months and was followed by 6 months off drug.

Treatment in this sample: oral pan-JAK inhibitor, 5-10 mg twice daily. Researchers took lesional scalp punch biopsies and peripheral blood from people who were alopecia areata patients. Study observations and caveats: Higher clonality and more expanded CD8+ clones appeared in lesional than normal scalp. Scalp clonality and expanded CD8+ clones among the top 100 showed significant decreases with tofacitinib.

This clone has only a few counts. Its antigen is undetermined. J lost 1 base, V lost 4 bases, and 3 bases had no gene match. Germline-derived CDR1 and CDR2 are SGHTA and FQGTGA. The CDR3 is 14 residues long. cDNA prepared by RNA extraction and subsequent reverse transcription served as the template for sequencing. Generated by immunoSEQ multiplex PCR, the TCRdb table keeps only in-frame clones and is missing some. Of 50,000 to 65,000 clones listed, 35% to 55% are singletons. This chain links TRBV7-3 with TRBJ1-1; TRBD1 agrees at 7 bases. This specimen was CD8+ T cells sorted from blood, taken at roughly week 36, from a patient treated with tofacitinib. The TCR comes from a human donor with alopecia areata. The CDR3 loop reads CASSSGTANTEAFF. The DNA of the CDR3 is TGTGCCAGCAGCTCAGGGACAGCGAACACTGAAGCTTTCTTT.